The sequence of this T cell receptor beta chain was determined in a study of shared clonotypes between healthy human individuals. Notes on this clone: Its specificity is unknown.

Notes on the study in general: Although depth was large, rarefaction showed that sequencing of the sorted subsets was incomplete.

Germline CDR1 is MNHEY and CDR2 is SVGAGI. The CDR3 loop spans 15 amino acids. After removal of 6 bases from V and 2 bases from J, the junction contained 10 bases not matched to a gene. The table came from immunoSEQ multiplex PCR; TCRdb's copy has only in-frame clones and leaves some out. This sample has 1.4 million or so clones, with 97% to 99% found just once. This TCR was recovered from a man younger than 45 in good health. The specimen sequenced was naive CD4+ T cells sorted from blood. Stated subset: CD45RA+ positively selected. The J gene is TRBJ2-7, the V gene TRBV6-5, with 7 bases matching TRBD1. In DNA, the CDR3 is TGTGCCAGCAGGCCAAGGGGGCGAGTCCCCTACGAGCAGTACTTC. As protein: CASRPRGRVPYEQYF.